Listed below are T cell receptor beta chains from one sample, sequenced in a study of T cell repertoires in cytomegalovirus infection. Using its own MiXCR run on the reads, TCRdb lists one record per CDR3 protein. The data contain roughly 300,000 distinct CDR3 sequences, 9% to 9.5% of them singletons. Sequencing input: PBMCs. These receptors originate from a human donor in good health (CMV status not recorded). Some clones in this sample may be carry-over from other donors' samples. The CDR3 runs from the conserved cysteine through the conserved F or W. D genes are given only for firm matches. Expanded clones are given a class, and other clones once, few, many or no size at all.

d_call	j_call	v_call	clone_size	cdr3_aa	cdr3_nt
.	TRBJ1-1	TRBV2	many	CASSNAPNTEAFF	TGTGCCAGCAGCAATGCACCGAACACTGAAGCTTTCTTT
.	TRBJ2-3	TRBV7-2	.	CASSEALAYTDTQYF	TGTGCCAGCAGCGAAGCACTAGCATACACAGATACGCAGTATTTT
.	TRBJ2-7	TRBV7-2	many	CASSPQGFRYEQYF	TGTGCCAGCAGCCCCCAGGGATTTCGGTACGAGCAGTACTTC
.	TRBJ2-1	TRBV7-8	many	CASSSDWIDNEQFF	TGTGCCAGCAGCTCGGACTGGATTGACAATGAGCAGTTCTTC
.	TRBJ1-2	TRBV29-1	few	CSVEEGGTYGYTF	TGCAGCGTTGAAGAGGGGGGGACCTATGGCTACACCTTC
TRBD1	TRBJ2-5	TRBV7-2	many	CASSLGGTGGVETQYF	TGTGCCAGCAGCTTAGGGGGGACAGGGGGCGTGGAGACCCAGTACTTC
TRBD1	TRBJ2-7	TRBV4-3	many	CASSQGAGTGYSYEQYF	TGCGCCAGCAGCCAAGGGGCCGGGACAGGCTACTCCTACGAGCAGTACTTC
.	TRBJ2-5	TRBV7-3	many	CASSLDASQETQYF	TGTGCCAGCAGCTTAGATGCCTCGCAAGAGACCCAGTACTTC
.	TRBJ2-6	TRBV6-2/TRBV6-3	many	CASGIRMSGANVLTF	TGTGCCAGCGGGATACGAATGTCTGGGGCCAACGTCCTGACTTTC
TRBD2	TRBJ2-1	TRBV10-3	many	CATNSGLAGASYNEQFF	TGTGCCACCAACTCGGGACTAGCGGGGGCCTCCTACAATGAGCAGTTCTTC
.	TRBJ1-1	TRBV7-4	.	CASSLGRDMLNTEAFF	TGTGCCAGCAGCTTAGGGCGGGACATGTTGAACACTGAAGCTTTCTTT
TRBD1	TRBJ2-2	TRBV11-3	few	CASSLGLGQTNTGELFF	TGTGCCAGCAGCTTAGGTCTGGGACAGACGAACACCGGGGAGCTGTTTTTT
TRBD2	TRBJ2-7	TRBV20-1	.	CSARAQMWTSGPEQYF	TGCAGTGCTAGGGCACAAATGTGGACTAGCGGACCTGAGCAGTACTTC
.	TRBJ1-6	TRBV4-1	.	CASSLRNNSPLHF	TGCGCCAGCAGCCTCCGGAATAATTCACCCCTCCACTTT
TRBD1	TRBJ2-7	TRBV20-1	few	CSAPGQSSYEQYF	TGCAGTGCACCGGGACAGTCCTCCTACGAGCAGTACTTC
.	TRBJ2-7	TRBV29-1	.	CSVEVGWGLSYEQYF	TGCAGCGTTGAAGTCGGCTGGGGGCTGTCCTACGAGCAGTACTTC
TRBD1	TRBJ2-7	TRBV28	.	CASTLGTGMYEQYF	TGTGCCAGCACCTTAGGGACAGGGATGTACGAGCAGTACTTC
.	TRBJ2-1	TRBV12-3/TRBV12-4	.	CASSLRGHNEQFF	TGTGCCAGCAGTCTCCGGGGCCACAATGAGCAGTTCTTC
TRBD1	TRBJ1-1	TRBV18	.	CASSRSTGEGTEAFF	TGTGCCAGCTCACGCTCGACAGGGGAGGGCACTGAAGCTTTCTTT
TRBD1	TRBJ1-1	TRBV12-3/TRBV12-4	.	CASSYQGVWEAFF	TGTGCCAGCAGTTACCAGGGGGTTTGGGAAGCTTTCTTT